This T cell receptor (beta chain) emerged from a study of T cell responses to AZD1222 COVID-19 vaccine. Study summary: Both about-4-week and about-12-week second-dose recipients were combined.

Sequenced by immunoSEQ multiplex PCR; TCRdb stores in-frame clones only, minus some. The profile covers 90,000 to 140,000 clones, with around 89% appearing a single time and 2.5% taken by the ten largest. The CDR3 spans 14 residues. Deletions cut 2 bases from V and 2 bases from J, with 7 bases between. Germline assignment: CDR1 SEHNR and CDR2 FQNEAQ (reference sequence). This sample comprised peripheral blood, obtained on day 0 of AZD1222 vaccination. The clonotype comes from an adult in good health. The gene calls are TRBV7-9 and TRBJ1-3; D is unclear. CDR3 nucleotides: TGTGCCAGCAGCTTAAGGCTCCCTGGAAACACCATATATTTT. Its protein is CASSLRLPGNTIYF.